Reported below is one TCR beta chain. Its specificity is unknown. Diagnostic conclusions were grounded in clinical symptoms, serum thyroxine, TRAb, thyroid ultrasound and orbital computed tomography. The CDR3 consists of 14 residues. From germline, CDR1 is SGHRS and CDR2 YFSETQ. Deletions cut 8 bases from V and 0 bases from J, with 11 bases between. The data belong to a study of Graves' ophthalmopathy and Graves' hyperthyroidism. The study's findings and limits: Its predictions of ophthalmopathy progression gave the model 60% to 71% sensitivity and 72% to 85% specificity. Among expanded thyroid clonotypes above 0.001 frequency, most also occurred in blood.

Beta-chain TCR CDR3 regions were amplified from RNA transcripts. The first round was an RT-PCR with HTBI primers, and the second round was a multiplex PCR. TCRdb fed the multiplex PCR reads into MiXCR, producing one record per CDR3 protein. The data contain roughly 1.1 million distinct CDR3 sequences, 35% to 45% of them singletons. Sequencing was performed on peripheral blood or thyroid tissue (not recorded which). This receptor was identified in an adult man with Graves' hyperthyroidism. The J gene is TRBJ1-4, the V gene TRBV5-1; D might be TRBD1 (6 bases). Here the CDR3 reads CARAAGATNEKLFF. CDR3 DNA sequence: TGCGCCAGGGCGGCAGGGGCAACTAATGAAAAACTGTTTTTT.